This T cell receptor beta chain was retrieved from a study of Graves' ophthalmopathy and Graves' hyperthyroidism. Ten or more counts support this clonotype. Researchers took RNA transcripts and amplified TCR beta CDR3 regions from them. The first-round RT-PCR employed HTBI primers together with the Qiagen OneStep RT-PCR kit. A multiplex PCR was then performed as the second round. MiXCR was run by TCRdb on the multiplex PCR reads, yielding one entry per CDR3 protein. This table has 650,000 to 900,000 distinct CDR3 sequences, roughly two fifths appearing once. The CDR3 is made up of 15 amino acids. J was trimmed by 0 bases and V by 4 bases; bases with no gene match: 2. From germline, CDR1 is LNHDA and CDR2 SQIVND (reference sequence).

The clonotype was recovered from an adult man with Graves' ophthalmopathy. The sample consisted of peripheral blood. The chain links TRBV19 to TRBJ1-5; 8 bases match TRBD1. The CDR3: CASSTDRDSNQPQHF. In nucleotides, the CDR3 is TGTGCCAGTAGTACGGACAGGGATAGCAATCAGCCCCAGCATTTT.